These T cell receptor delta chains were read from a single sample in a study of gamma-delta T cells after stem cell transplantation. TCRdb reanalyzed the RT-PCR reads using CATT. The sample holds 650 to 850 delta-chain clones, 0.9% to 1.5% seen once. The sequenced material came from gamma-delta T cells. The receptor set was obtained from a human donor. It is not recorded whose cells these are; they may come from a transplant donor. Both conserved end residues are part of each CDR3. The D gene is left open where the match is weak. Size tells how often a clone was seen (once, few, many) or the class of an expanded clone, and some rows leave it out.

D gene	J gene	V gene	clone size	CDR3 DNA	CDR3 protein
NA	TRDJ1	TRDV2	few	TGTGCCTGTGACACCCTGGGACGCAACACCGATAAACTCATCTTT	CACDTLGRNTDKLIF
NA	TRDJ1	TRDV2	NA	TGTGCCTGTGACACGGTTGAGGAAACCGATAAACTCATCTTT	CACDTVEETDKLIF
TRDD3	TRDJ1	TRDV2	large	TGTGCCTGTGACAACGTGACTAGTGGGGGGATTGGAGCCGATAAACTCATCTTT	CACDNVTSGGIGADKLIF
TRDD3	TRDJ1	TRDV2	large	TGTGCCTGTGACCCCGTTGGGGGATCGGCCGATAAACTCATCTTT	CACDPVGGSADKLIF
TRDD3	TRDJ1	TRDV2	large	TGTGCCTGTGACTCACTACTGGGGGAACAAAATAAACTCATCTTT	CACDSLLGEQNKLIF
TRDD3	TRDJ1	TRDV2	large	TGTGCCTGTGACGTCTGGGGGATAAGCACCGATAAACTCATCTTT	CACDVWGISTDKLIF
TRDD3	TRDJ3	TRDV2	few	TGTGCCTGTGACACCGGCTGGGGGAGCTCCTGGGACACCCGACAGATGTTCTTC	CACDTGWGSSWDTRQMFF
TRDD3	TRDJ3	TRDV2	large	TGTGCCTGTGACACTGGGGGATACGGAGTGGGCTCCTGGGACACCCGACAGATGTTTTTC	CACDTGGYGVGSWDTRQMFF
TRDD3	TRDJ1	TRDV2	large	TGTGCCTGTGACACCGTCGGACTGGGGGATATTGTCACCGATAAACTCATCTTT	CACDTVGLGDIVTDKLIF
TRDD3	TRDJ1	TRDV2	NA	TGTGCCTGTGACACCGTGGGGGATACGGGTAAACTCATCTTT	CACDTVGDTGKLIF
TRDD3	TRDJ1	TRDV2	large	TGTGCCTGTGACGCCGTACTGGGGGATACGCGAACCGATAAACTCATCTTT	CACDAVLGDTRTDKLIF
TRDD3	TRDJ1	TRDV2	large	TGTGCCTGTGATTCCCTGGGGGGCTACACCGATAAACTCATCTTT	CACDSLGGYTDKLIF
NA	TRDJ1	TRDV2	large	TGTGCCTGTGACGGACCCCTAGGGGGGGTACTTATTGCCACCGATAAACTCATCTTT	CACDGPLGGVLIATDKLIF
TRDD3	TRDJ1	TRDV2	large	TGTGCCTGTGATTTACTGGGGGCTCAGTACACCGATAAACTCATCTTT	CACDLLGAQYTDKLIF
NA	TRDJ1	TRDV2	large	TGTGCCTGTGACACCGTAGATCTGAAAACCGATAAACTCATCTTT	CACDTVDLKTDKLIF
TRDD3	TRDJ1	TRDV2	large	TGTGCCTGTGACACCGTATCTGGGGGATACGGGGACACCGATAAACTCATCTTT	CACDTVSGGYGDTDKLIF
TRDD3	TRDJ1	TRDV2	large	TGTGCCTGTGACACCGTTGATGGGGGATACGCAGGGACCGATAAACTCATCTTT	CACDTVDGGYAGTDKLIF
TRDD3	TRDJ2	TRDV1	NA	TGTGCTCTTGGGGAACACCACTGGGGGACACAGACTTTGACAGCACAACTCTTCTTT	CALGEHHWGTQTLTAQLFF
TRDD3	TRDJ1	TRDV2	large	TGTGCCTGTGACACCGTGGTGGGGGATACGCCAAAGAAACTCATCTTT	CACDTVVGDTPKKLIF
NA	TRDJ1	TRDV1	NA	TGTGCTCTTGGGGACCGGTACCAACACACCGATAAACTCATCTTT	CALGDRYQHTDKLIF
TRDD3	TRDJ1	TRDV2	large	TGTGCCTGTGACCCGGTGAACCTGGGGGATACTGGGGCCAACGCCGATAAACTCATCTTT	CACDPVNLGDTGANADKLIF
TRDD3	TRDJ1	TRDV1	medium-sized	TGTGCTCTTGGGGATGGTGTGATTAAGCGTTACTGGGGGATAATCGATAAACTCATCTTT	CALGDGVIKRYWGIIDKLIF
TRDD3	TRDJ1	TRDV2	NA	TGTGCCTGTGACAGCCTATTACTGGGGGATACGGAAAAACTCATCTTT	CACDSLLLGDTEKLIF
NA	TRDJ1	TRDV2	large	TGTGCCTGTGACACCGTTAGTTCCGGGGGAGCAACCGATAAACTCATCTTT	CACDTVSSGGATDKLIF
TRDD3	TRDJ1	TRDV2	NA	TGTGCCTGTGACATACTGGGGGATACTGCCGATAAACTCATCTTT	CACDILGDTADKLIF
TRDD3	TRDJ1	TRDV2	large	TGTGCCTGTGACACCCTCACTGATACGAGGACTGGGGGATACACCGATAAACTCATCTTT	CACDTLTDTRTGGYTDKLIF
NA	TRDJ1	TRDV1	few	TGTGCTCTTGGGGAACGACCCAAACGCCTGGGGCCCCGTGGGGATTACACCGATAAACTCATCTTT	CALGERPKRLGPRGDYTDKLIF
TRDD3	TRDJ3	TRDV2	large	TGTGCCTGTGACACCTTGGATACGACGGGTCGACGGGACGGAACCCGACAGATGTTTTTC	CACDTLDTTGRRDGTRQMFF
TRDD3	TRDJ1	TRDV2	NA	TGTGCCTGTGACGGTCTCGTTGGGGGATCGAAAGTATCCGATAAACTCATCTTT	CACDGLVGGSKVSDKLIF
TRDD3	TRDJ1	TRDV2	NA	TGTGCCTGTGACACAATCTCGCATACTGGGGGCCTGTACACCGATAAACTCATCTTT	CACDTISHTGGLYTDKLIF
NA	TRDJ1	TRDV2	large	TGTGCCTGTGACCTGATACCAGTACCCGATAAACTCATCTTT	CACDLIPVPDKLIF
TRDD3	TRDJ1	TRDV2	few	TGTGCCTGTGACACTCTGGGGGACCCTTCCCAATACGATAAACTCATCTTT	CACDTLGDPSQYDKLIF
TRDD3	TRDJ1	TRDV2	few	TGTGCCTGTGACACCCTACTTGGGGGATACGCTAATGCGGAACTCATCTTT	CACDTLLGGYANAELIF
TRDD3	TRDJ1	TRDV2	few	TGTGCCTGTGACTCGCTGGTGGGGGATACGGGTAAACTCATCTTT	CACDSLVGDTGKLIF
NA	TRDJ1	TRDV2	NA	TGTGCCTGTGACACCGTGGGGGCTCCCACCGATAAACTCATCTTT	CACDTVGAPTDKLIF
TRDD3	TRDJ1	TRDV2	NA	TGTGCCTGTGACTTACTGGGGGATATGCCCCCCCCACACACCGATAAACTCATCTTT	CACDLLGDMPPPHTDKLIF
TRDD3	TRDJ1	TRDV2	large	TGTGCCTGTGACACCGTGAGCACTGGGGGATACACGAACACCGATAAACTCATCTTT	CACDTVSTGGYTNTDKLIF
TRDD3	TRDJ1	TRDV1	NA	TGTGCTCTTGGGGAACTCGTCCTGGGGGTCCTCCGTGGTAAACTCATCTTC	CALGELVLGVLRGKLIF
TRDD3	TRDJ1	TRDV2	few	TGTGCCTGTGACTCCGTACTGGGGGATACGCGGAGATACACCGATAAACTCATCTTT	CACDSVLGDTRRYTDKLIF
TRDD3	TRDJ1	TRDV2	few	TGTGCCTGTGACACCGTCCGGCAGGGGGATACGCGGGGGGCCGATAAACTCATCTTT	CACDTVRQGDTRGADKLIF
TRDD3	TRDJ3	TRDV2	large	TGTGCCTGTGACGGACTGGGGGCCAATAGCTCCTGGGACACCCGACAGATGTTTTTC	CACDGLGANSSWDTRQMFF
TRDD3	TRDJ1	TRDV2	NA	TGTGCCTGTGACCCTCTACGGACTGGGGGATATGGGAACACCGATAAACTCATCTTT	CACDPLRTGGYGNTDKLIF
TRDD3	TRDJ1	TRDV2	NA	TGTGCCTGTGACACGCTGGGGGCCACCACCGATAAACTCATCTTT	CACDTLGATTDKLIF
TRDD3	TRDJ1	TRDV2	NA	TGTGCCTGTGACCGAATACTGGGGGATACGGCACTCATCTTT	CACDRILGDTALIF
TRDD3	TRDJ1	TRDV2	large	TGTGCCTGTGACACTGTACTGGGGACCGATAAACTCATCTTT	CACDTVLGTDKLIF
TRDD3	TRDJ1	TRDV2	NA	TGTGCCTGTGACTCCGTACTGGGGGATACGCGGAGACACACCGATAAACTCATCTTT	CACDSVLGDTRRHTDKLIF
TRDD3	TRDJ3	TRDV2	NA	TGTGCCTGTGACCCCGCGGAGGCTGGGGGATCCTGGGACACCCGACAGATGTTTTTC	CACDPAEAGGSWDTRQMFF
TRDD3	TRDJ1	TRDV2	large	TGTGCCTGTGACTCTCTGTCAACTGGGGGACTGAATAAACTCATCTTT	CACDSLSTGGLNKLIF
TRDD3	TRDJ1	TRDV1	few	TGTGCTCTTGGGGCATCCCACCCCTCCCTTTGGGGGATTAGGCGCGGGTTCACCGATAAACTCATCTTT	CALGASHPSLWGIRRGFTDKLIF
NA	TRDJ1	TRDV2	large	TGTGCCTGTGACTCGATAAACCGAGAGACTCTACAGGAACTCATCTTT	CACDSINRETLQELIF
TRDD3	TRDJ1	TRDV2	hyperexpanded	TGTGCCTGTGACACCCTCTCTGGGGGACCCCCCCGAGAACACTTCCATAAACTCATCTTT	CACDTLSGGPPREHFHKLIF
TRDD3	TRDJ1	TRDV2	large	TGTGCCTGTGACCCGGTACTGGGGGACGGTTACACCGATAAACTCATCTTT	CACDPVLGDGYTDKLIF
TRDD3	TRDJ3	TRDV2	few	TGTGCCTGTGACACCGTACTGGGGGATACGCACTGGGACACCCGACAGATGTTTTTC	CACDTVLGDTHWDTRQMFF
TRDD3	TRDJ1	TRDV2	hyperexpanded	TGTGCCTGTGACACGGTGGCTGGGGGATCAGTGGACACCGATAAACTCATCTTT	CACDTVAGGSVDTDKLIF
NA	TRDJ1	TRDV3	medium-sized	TGTGCCTTTACCACCCCTTCTTCGCCGACGGGTGAATTAGAATCCGATAAACTCATCTTT	CAFTTPSSPTGELESDKLIF
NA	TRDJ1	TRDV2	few	TGTGCCTGTGATCCCATCACTGGGACAAGGTACACCGATAAACTCATCTTT	CACDPITGTRYTDKLIF
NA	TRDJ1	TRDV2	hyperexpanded	TGTGCCTGTGACACAGTCGGAGGCCACCCCGATAAACTCATCTTT	CACDTVGGHPDKLIF
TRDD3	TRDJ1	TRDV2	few	TGTGCCTGTGACACCGCCGGCAGTACTGGGGGAAGGTCGCGAAAACTCATCTTT	CACDTAGSTGGRSRKLIF
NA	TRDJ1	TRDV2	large	TGTGCCTGTGACACCGTAGGATCAGTACCCGGTACGACCGATAAACTCATCTTT	CACDTVGSVPGTTDKLIF